This note documents a single T cell receptor beta chain sequence. Its specificity is not known. The sample originates from a study of post-analysis software for immune sequencing data. Study results and limitations: Comparison of patients with controls showed 4 to 6 TRBV segments more frequent in patients, TRBV5-6, TRBV5-1 and TRBV20-1 among them.

The V gene lost 0 bases and the J gene lost 1 base, with 4 bases spanning the gap. Germline V gene lookup returns CDR1 SGDLS and CDR2 YYNGEE. The CDR3 consists of 13 residues. The TCR beta cDNA libraries contained unique molecular identifiers. TCRdb analysed the PCR reads with MiXCR anew, one entry per CDR3 protein. Here the sample spans approximately 160,000 distinct CDR3 sequences, approximately 30% being singletons. Sequences were obtained from blood. This TCR derives from a girl aged 10-17 years with multiple sclerosis. V and J are TRBV9 and TRBJ1-1; the D is unclear. The CDR3 is CASSVVANTEAFF. The CDR3 DNA sequence: TGTGCCAGCAGCGTAGTCGCGAACACTGAAGCTTTCTTT.